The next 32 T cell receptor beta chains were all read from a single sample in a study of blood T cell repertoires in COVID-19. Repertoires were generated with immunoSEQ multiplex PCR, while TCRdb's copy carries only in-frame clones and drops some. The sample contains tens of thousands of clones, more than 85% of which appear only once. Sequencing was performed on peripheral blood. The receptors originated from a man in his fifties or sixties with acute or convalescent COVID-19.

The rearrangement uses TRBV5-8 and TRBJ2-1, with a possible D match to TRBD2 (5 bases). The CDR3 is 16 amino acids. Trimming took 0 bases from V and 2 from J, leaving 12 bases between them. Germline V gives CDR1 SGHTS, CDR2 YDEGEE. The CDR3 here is CASSLGDSTTYNEQFF. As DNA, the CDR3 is TGTGCCAGCAGCTTGGGTGACTCGACTACCTACAATGAGCAGTTCTTC.

The CDR3 nucleotides read TGTGCCAGCAGCCAAGATCGCCGAAACAGGGGGCTGAACACTGAAGCTTTCTTT. As protein: CASSQDRRNRGLNTEAFF. The chain recombines TRBV3-1 (or the pseudogene TRBV3-2) with TRBJ1-1, with TRBD1 identical over 9 bases. Germline V gives CDR1 LGHDT, CDR2 YNNKEL (reference sequence). The J segment lost 0 bases and the V segment lost 0 bases, leaving 8 bases of the junction unmatched. The CDR3 totals 18 residues.

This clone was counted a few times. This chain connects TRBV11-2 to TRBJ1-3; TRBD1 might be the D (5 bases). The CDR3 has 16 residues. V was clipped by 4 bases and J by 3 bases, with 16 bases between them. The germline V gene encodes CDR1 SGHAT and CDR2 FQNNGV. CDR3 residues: CASSSLGREGGNTIYF. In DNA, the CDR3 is TGTGCCAGCAGCTCCCTGGGCAGGGAAGGTGGAAACACCATATATTTT. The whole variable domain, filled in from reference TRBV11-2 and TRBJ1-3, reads EAGVAQSPRYKIIEKRQSVAFWCNPISGHATLYWYQQILGQGPKLLIQFQNNGVVDDSQLPKDRFSAERLKGVDSTLKIQPAKLEDSAVYLCASSSLGREGGNTIYFGEGSWLTVV.

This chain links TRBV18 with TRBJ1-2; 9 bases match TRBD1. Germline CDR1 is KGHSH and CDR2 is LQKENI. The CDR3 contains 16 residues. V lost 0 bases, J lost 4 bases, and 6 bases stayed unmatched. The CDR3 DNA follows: TGTGCCAGCTCACCACCTTTACGGACAGGGGCCTATGGCTACACCTTC. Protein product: CASSPPLRTGAYGYTF.

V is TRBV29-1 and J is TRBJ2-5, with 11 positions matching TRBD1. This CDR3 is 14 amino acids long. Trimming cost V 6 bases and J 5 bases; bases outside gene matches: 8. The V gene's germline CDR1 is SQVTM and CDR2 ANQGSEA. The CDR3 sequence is CSVGQGAKGETQYF. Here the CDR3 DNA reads TGCAGCGTAGGACAGGGGGCGAAGGGGGAGACCCAGTACTTC.

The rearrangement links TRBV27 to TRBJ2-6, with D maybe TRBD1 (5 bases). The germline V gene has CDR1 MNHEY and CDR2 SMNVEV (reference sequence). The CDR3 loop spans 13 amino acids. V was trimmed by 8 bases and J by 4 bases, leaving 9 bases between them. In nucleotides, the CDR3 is TGTGCCAGCCAGGGTTCGGGGGCCAACGTCCTGACTTTC. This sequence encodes CASQGSGANVLTF.

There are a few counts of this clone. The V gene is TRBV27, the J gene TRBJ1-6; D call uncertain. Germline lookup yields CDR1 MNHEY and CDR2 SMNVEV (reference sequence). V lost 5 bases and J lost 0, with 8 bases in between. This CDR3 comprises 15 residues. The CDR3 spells CASSKISSYNSPLHF. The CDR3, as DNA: TGTGCCAGCAGTAAAATTAGCTCCTATAATTCACCCCTCCACTTT.

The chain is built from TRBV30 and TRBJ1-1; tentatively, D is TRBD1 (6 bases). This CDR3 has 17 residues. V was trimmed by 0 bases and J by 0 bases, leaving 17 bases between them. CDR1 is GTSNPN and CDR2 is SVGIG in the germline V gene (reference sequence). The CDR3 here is CAWSVRPTGRMNTEAFF. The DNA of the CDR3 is TGTGCCTGGAGTGTAAGGCCGACAGGACGTATGAACACTGAAGCTTTCTTT.

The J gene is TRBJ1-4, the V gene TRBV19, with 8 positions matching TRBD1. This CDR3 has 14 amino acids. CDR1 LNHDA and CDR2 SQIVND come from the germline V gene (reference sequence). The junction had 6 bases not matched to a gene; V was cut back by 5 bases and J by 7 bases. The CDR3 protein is CASSYRGNGEKLFF. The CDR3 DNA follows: TGTGCCAGTAGTTACAGGGGGAATGGTGAAAAACTGTTTTTT.

The CDR3 nucleotides read TGTGCCAGCAGTGCGGGATTGTATTTT. This translates into CASSAGLYF. V and J are TRBV12-3 or TRBV12-4 and TRBJ2-3; weak D call: TRBD2 (6 bases). The CDR3 is made up of 9 amino acids. Trimming cost V 5 bases and J 14 bases, with 8 bases left between them.

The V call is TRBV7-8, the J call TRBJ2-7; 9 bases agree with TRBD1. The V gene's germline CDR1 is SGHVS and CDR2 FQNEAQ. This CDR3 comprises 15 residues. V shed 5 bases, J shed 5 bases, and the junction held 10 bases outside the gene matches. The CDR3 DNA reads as TGTGCCAGCAGCCCGCGGACAGGGGTGTTAGACGAGCAGTACTTC. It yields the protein CASSPRTGVLDEQYF.

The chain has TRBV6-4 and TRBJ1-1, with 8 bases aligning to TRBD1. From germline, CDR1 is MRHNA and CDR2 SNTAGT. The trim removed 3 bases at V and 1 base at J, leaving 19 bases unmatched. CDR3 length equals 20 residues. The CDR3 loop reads CASSEIRGVRDRYQNTEAFF. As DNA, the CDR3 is TGTGCCAGCAGTGAGATAAGGGGAGTGCGGGACAGGTACCAGAACACTGAAGCTTTCTTT.

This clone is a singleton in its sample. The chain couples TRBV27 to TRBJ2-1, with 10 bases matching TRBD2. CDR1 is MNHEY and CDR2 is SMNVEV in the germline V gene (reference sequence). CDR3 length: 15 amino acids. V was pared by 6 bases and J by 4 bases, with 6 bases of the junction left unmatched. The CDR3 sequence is CASRPLAGSYNEQFF. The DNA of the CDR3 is TGTGCCAGCAGACCACTAGCGGGGAGTTACAATGAGCAGTTCTTC.

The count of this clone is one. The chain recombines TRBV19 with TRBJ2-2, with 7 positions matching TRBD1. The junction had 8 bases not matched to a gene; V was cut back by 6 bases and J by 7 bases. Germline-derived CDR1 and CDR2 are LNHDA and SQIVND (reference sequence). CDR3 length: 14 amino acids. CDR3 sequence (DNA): TGTGCCAGTAGCGAACAGGGGTTCGACGGGGAGCTGTTTTTT. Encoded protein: CASSEQGFDGELFF.

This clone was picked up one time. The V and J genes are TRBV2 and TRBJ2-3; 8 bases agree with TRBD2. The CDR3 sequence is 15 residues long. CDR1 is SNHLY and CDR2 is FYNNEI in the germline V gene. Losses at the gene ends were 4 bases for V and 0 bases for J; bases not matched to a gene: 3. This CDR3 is CASSVSGGSTDTQYF. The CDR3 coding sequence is TGTGCCAGCAGTGTTTCGGGGGGGAGCACAGATACGCAGTATTTT.

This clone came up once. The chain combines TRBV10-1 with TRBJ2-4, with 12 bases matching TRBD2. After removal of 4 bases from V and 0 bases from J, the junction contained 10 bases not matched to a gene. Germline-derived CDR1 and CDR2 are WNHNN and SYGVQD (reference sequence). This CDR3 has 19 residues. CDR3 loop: CASSVPGLAGALAKNIQYF. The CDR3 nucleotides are TGCGCCAGCAGTGTGCCGGGACTAGCGGGCGCGCTAGCCAAAAACATTCAGTACTTC.

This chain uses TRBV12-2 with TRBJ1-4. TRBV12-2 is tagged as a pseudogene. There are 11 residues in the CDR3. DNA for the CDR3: TGTGCAAGTCGCCCGGATGAAAAACTGTTTTTT. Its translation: CASRPDEKLFF.

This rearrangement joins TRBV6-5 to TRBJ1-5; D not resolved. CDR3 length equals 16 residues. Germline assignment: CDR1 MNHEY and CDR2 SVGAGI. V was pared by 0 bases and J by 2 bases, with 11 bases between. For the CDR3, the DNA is TGTGCCAGCAGTTACTCGAGCGAGTACGGCAATCAGCCCCAGCATTTT. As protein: CASSYSSEYGNQPQHF.

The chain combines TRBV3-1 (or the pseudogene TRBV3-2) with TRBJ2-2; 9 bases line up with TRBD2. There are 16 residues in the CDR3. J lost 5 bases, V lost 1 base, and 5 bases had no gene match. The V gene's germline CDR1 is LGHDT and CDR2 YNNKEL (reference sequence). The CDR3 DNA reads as TGTGCCAGCAGCCAAGGCGGGGGGGCGCTAACCGGGGAGCTGTTTTTT. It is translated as CASSQGGGALTGELFF.

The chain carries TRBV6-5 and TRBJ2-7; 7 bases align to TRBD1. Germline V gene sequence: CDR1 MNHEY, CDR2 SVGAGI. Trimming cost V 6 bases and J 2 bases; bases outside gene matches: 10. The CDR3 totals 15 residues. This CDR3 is CASSVKPGQTYEQYF. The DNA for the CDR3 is TGTGCCAGCAGCGTGAAACCGGGACAGACCTACGAGCAGTACTTC.

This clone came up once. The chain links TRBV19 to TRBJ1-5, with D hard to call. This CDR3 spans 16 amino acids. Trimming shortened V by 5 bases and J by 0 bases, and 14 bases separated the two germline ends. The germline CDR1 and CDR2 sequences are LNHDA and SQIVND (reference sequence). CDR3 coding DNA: TGTGCCAGTAGTGCCTGGACGGGGTATAGCAATCAGCCCCAGCATTTT. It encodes CASSAWTGYSNQPQHF.

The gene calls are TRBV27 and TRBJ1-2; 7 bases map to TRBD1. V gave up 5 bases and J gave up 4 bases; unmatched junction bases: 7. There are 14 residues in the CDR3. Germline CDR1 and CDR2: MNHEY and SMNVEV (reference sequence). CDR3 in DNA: TGTGCCAGCAGTGCGGACAGGCTTCGCTATGGCTACACCTTC. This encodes CASSADRLRYGYTF.

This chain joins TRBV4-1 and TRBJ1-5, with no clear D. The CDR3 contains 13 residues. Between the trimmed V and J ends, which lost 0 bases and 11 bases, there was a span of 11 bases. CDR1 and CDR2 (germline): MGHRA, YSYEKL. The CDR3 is CASSQENFSTQHF. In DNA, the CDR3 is TGCGCCAGCAGCCAAGAAAACTTCTCAACCCAGCATTTT.

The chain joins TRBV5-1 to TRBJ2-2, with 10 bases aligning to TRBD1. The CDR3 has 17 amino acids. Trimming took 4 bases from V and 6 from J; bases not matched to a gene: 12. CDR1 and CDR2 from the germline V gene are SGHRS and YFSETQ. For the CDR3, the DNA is TGCGCCAGCAGCAACGCCGGGACAGGGGTAATACCCGGGGAGCTGTTTTTT. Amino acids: CASSNAGTGVIPGELFF. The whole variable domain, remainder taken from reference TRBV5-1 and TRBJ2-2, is KAGVTQTPRYLIKTRGQQVTLSCSPISGHRSVSWYQQTPGQGLQFLFEYFSETQRNKGNFPGRFSGRQFSNSRSEMNVSTLELGDSALYLCASSNAGTGVIPGELFFGEGSRLTVL.

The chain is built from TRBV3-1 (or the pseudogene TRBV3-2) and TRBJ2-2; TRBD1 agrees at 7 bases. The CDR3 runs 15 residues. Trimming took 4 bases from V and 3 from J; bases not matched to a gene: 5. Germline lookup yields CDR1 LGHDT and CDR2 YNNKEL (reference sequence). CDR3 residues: CASSRTGADTGELFF. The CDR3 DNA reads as TGTGCCAGCAGCCGCACAGGGGCCGACACCGGGGAGCTGTTTTTT.

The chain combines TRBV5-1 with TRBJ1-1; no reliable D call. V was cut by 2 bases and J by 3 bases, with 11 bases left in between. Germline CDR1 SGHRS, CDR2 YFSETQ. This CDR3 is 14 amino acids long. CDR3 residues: CASSLGGVDTEAFF. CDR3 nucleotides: TGCGCCAGCAGCTTAGGCGGGGTAGACACTGAAGCTTTCTTT.

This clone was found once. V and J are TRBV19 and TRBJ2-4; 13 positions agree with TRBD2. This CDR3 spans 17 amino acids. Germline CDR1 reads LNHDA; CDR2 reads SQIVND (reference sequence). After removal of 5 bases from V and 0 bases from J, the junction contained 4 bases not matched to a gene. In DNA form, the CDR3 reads TGTGCCAGTAGTCGGACTAGCGGGGGCCTAGCCAAAAACATTCAGTACTTC. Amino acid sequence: CASSRTSGGLAKNIQYF.

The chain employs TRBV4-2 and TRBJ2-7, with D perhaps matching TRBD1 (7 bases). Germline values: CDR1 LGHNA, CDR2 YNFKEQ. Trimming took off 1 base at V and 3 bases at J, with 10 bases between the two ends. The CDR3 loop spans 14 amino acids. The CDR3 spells CASSQGRDSYEQYF. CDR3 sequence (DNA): TGTGCCAGCAGCCAAGGGCGGGACAGCTACGAGCAGTACTTC.

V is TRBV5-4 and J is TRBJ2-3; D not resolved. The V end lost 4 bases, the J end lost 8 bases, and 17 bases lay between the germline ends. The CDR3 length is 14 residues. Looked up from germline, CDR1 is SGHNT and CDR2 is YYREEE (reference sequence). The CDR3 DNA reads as TGTGCCAGCAGCGCTCGCCAGGATTATGGTACGCAGTATTTT. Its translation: CASSARQDYGTQYF.

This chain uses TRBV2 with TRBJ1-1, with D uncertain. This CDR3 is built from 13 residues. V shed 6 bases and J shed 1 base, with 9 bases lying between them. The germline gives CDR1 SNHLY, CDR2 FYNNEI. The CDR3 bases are TGTGCCAGCAGGGTTACAGCGAACACTGAAGCTTTCTTT. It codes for CASRVTANTEAFF.

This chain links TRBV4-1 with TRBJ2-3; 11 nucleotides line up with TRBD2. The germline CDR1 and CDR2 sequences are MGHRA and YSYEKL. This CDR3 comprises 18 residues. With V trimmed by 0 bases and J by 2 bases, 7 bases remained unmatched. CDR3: CASSQDVASGGTTDTQYF. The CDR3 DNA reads TGCGCCAGCAGCCAAGATGTGGCTAGCGGGGGGACCACAGATACGCAGTATTTT.

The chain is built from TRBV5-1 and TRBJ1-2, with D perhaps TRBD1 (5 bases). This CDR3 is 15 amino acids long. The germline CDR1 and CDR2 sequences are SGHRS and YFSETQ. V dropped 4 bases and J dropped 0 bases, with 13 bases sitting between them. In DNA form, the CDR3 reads TGCGCCAGCAGCGGAACAGGCTTAGCTAACTATGGCTACACCTTC. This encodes CASSGTGLANYGYTF.